The 29 T cell receptor beta chains below all came from one sample that was sequenced in a study of blood T cells in healthy people across ages. The authors ran a second PCR of roughly 6 to 12 cycles using a sample-barcoded 5' primer and a J-beta primer mix. TCRdb analysed the 5' RACE reads with MiXCR anew, one entry per CDR3 protein. The sample includes 650,000 to 800,000 distinct CDR3 sequences, roughly half seen only once; the top ten take approximately 13%. Sequencing was done on a sample of blood. These receptor sequences come from an elderly woman in good health.

Turning to this clonotype: This sequence may be a read error, since a much larger clone differs from it by one base. V usage is TRBV28 and J usage is TRBJ2-5; 7 nucleotides match TRBD1. CDR1 MDHEN and CDR2 SYDVKM come from the germline V gene. There are 13 residues in the CDR3. V was clipped by 7 bases and J by 11 bases; unmatched bases: 13. CDR3: CASTGGIGNEQYF. CDR3 bases: TGTGCCAGCACAGGGGGAATAGGAAATGAGCAGTACTTC.

There are many counts of this clonotype. The chain employs TRBV11-1 and TRBJ2-1, with D possibly being TRBD2 (6 bases). Germline V gives CDR1 SGHAT, CDR2 FQDESV (reference sequence). V was pared by 5 bases and J by 5 bases, with 10 bases between. The CDR3 has 13 amino acids. CDR3 sequence (DNA): TGTGCCAGCAGCGTACGGGGGAACAATGAGCAGTTCTTC. It is translated as CASSVRGNNEQFF. The variable domain in full, with the rest retrieved from reference TRBV11-1 and TRBJ2-1, is EAEVAQSPRYKITEKSQAVAFWCDPISGHATLYWYRQILGQGPELLVQFQDESVVDDSQLPKDRFSAERLKGVDSTLKIQPAELGDSAMYLCASSVRGNNEQFFGPGTRLTVL.

This clonotype appeared many times. This chain links TRBV4-2 with TRBJ2-7; TRBD2 might be the D (5 bases). Germline V lookup: CDR1 LGHNA, CDR2 YNFKEQ. Deletions cut 0 bases from V and 3 bases from J, with 9 bases between. The CDR3 extends over 14 amino acids. The CDR3 is CASSQEKLDYEQYF. The CDR3 coding sequence is TGTGCCAGCAGCCAAGAGAAACTAGACTACGAGCAGTACTTC.

Comment on this clonotype: This may be a read error, as it is one base from a much larger clone. The genes are TRBV29-1 and TRBJ2-4, with D tentatively TRBD2 (5 bases). V lost 5 bases, J lost 0 bases, and 17 bases lay in between. Germline lookup yields CDR1 SQVTM and CDR2 ANQGSEA. The length of the CDR3 is 16 residues. CDR3 DNA sequence: TGCAGCGTTTGGGAGAGGGATTCTATAGCCAAAAACATTCAGTACTTC. This sequence encodes CSVWERDSIAKNIQYF.

This clonotype occurred many times. The CDR3 protein is CASSTRDRVNIQYF. The CDR3 DNA sequence: TGTGCCAGCAGCACTCGGGACAGGGTAAACATTCAGTACTTC. This chain joins TRBV7-2 and TRBJ2-4, with 9 bases matching TRBD1. The V and J ends lost 5 bases and 6 bases, in that order; junction bases with no gene match: 5. The length of the CDR3 is 14 residues. The germline CDR1 and CDR2 sequences are SGHTA and FQGNSA.

This clonotype was counted a few times. This may be a read error, as it is one base from a much larger clone. The rearrangement joins TRBV7-3 to TRBJ2-3; D is possibly TRBD1 (6 bases). V was pared by 2 bases and J by 9 bases, with 15 bases between. This CDR3 spans 14 amino acids. Germline-derived CDR1 and CDR2 are SGHTA and FQGTGA. CDR3 DNA: TGTGCCAGCAGCTTAGGGGGCACAGTAGAGACGCAGTATTTT. Amino acids: CASSLGGTVETQYF.

Many counts were recorded for this clonotype. This sequence joins TRBV9 and TRBJ2-7, with TRBD2 matching 8 bases. CDR3 size: 16 residues. CDR1 is SGDLS and CDR2 is YYNGEE in the germline V gene. The junction had 11 bases not matched to a gene; V was cut back by 3 bases and J by 3 bases. The CDR3 region is CASSATTSAISYEQYF. In DNA form, the CDR3 reads TGTGCCAGCAGCGCTACGACTAGCGCTATTAGCTACGAGCAGTACTTC.

The chain has TRBV9 and TRBJ2-1; no firm D call. The J call may be in error: the DNA end matches TRBJ2-7 better. The germline CDR1 and CDR2 sequences are SGDLS and YYNGEE. This CDR3 region has 14 residues. The CDR3 nucleotides read TGTGCCAGCAGCGTAGGTTTTACCTACAATGAGCAGTACTTC. This gives the protein CASSVGFTYNEQYF.

V usage is TRBV3-1 and J usage is TRBJ1-2; D unclear. V was clipped by 1 base and J by 10 bases, with 16 bases between them. From germline, CDR1 is LGHDT and CDR2 YNNKEL (reference sequence). The CDR3 sequence is 14 residues long. This chain's CDR3 is CASSQGHGINDYTF. The DNA of the CDR3 is TGTGCCAGCAGCCAAGGACACGGGATTAATGACTACACCTTC. The full variable domain, in which reference TRBV3-1 and TRBJ1-2 provide the parts outside the CDR3, is DTAVSQTPKYLVTQMGNDKSIKCEQNLGHDTMYWYKQDSKKFLKIMFSYNNKELIINETVPNRFSPKSPDKAHLNLHINSLELGDSAVYFCASSQGHGINDYTFGSGTRLTVV.

Points on this clonotype: One base away lies a much larger clone, so this may be a sequencing read error. V is TRBV5-1 and J is TRBJ2-1, with a possible D match to TRBD2 (6 bases). The CDR3 length is 15 residues. Germline V gene sequence: CDR1 SGHRS, CDR2 YFSETQ. CDR3 coding DNA: TGCGCCAGCACCCCCTCCTCCGGGACTTACAAGGAGCAGTTCTTC. Encoded protein: CASTPSSGTYKEQFF.

This clonotype was counted between two and nine times. The chain uses TRBV4-2 and TRBJ2-5; 9 bases line up with TRBD1. Germline CDR1 and CDR2: LGHNA and YNFKEQ. After removal of 7 bases from V and 11 bases from J, the junction contained 17 bases not matched to a gene. This CDR3 spans 15 amino acids. CDR3 region: CASTAGDREINEQYF. In nucleotides, the CDR3 is TGTGCCAGCACGGCAGGGGACAGGGAAATCAATGAGCAGTACTTC.

The gene calls are TRBV20-1 and TRBJ2-7; D tentatively fits TRBD1 or TRBD2 (5 bases each). The ends were cut back, 7 bases at V and 2 bases at J, with 15 bases in the middle. Germline CDR1 DFQATT, CDR2 SNEGSKA (reference sequence). The CDR3 runs to 13 residues. CDR3 sequence: CSVPGTTAYEQYF. DNA for the CDR3: TGCAGTGTCCCAGGGACGACGGCCTACGAGCAGTACTTC.

The chain recombines TRBV7-3 with TRBJ2-3, with D unclear. V lost 5 bases and J lost 5, with 11 bases in between. The CDR3 loop spans 13 amino acids. Germline V gene sequence: CDR1 SGHTA, CDR2 FQGTGA. The CDR3 reads CASSRNPGDTQYF. CDR3 DNA sequence: TGTGCCAGCAGCCGCAATCCAGGAGATACGCAGTATTTT.

The V call is TRBV4-1, the J call TRBJ2-1; the match to TRBD2 covers 11 bases. The CDR3 is 19 residues long. The junction had 12 bases not matched to a gene; V was cut back by 3 bases and J by 2 bases. In germline, CDR1 is MGHRA, CDR2 YSYEKL. Here the CDR3 reads CASSHPKGLAGLPYNEQFF. Written as DNA, the CDR3 is TGCGCCAGCAGCCATCCCAAAGGACTAGCGGGTCTCCCCTACAATGAGCAGTTCTTC.

This clonotype occurred a few times. The CDR3 protein is CASSARSPSTGVSGNTIYF. For the CDR3, the DNA is TGTGCCAGCAGCGCCCGATCCCCCTCGACAGGGGTCTCTGGAAACACCATATATTTT. The chain carries TRBV4-2 and TRBJ1-3, with TRBD1 matching 8 bases. Looked up from germline, CDR1 is LGHNA and CDR2 is YNFKEQ. V shed 5 bases, J shed 0 bases, and the junction held 15 bases outside the gene matches. The CDR3 has 19 residues.

To note about this clonotype: This clone may be a read error of a much larger clone one base away. J is TRBJ2-7 and V is TRBV6-6; 7 bases are a match to TRBD1. The CDR3 length is 14 residues. V was pared by 5 bases and J by 3 bases, with 7 bases of the junction left unmatched. Looked up from germline, CDR1 is MNHNY and CDR2 is SVGAGI (reference sequence). The CDR3 nucleotides are TGTGCCAGCAGTGGCTCGACAGGGCGCTACGAGCAGTACTTC. Residues: CASSGSTGRYEQYF.

This clonotype has only a few counts. This chain uses TRBV7-9 with TRBJ2-1; 8 bases align to TRBD2. The CDR3 has 14 residues. In germline, CDR1 is SEHNR, CDR2 FQNEAQ (reference sequence). Trimming removed 1 base from V and 7 bases from J; junction bases left unmatched: 3. The CDR3: CASSLGREGNEQFF. The CDR3 bases are TGTGCCAGCAGCTTAGGTCGGGAGGGAAATGAGCAGTTCTTC.

Only one count was recorded for this clonotype. This could be a read error, since a much larger clone is one nucleotide away. V usage is TRBV18 and J usage is TRBJ2-1, with 9 bases matching TRBD1. Germline CDR1 and CDR2: KGHSH and LQKENI. CDR3 length: 14 residues. With 10 bases clipped from V and 6 bases from J, the junction kept 10 bases outside the gene matches. This CDR3 reads CANSRGQGRNEQFF. The CDR3 DNA sequence: TGTGCCAACTCCCGCGGACAGGGGCGCAATGAGCAGTTCTTC.

This clonotype was counted once. The V and J genes are TRBV5-1 and TRBJ2-7; D is possibly TRBD2 (5 bases). The CDR3 spans 15 residues. Germline CDR1 reads SGHRS; CDR2 reads YFSETQ. Trimming left V 4 bases short and J 4 bases short, with 18 bases between. This chain's CDR3 is CASSTHLGGLYEQYF. CDR3 coding DNA: TGCGCCAGCAGCACACACTTAGGCGGGCTTTACGAGCAGTACTTC.

This clonotype showed up many times. The chain has TRBV5-1 and TRBJ2-4, with D tentatively TRBD1 or TRBD2 (6 bases each). Per the germline V gene, CDR1 is SGHRS and CDR2 is YFSETQ. The CDR3 runs 15 residues. Trimming took 3 bases from V and 6 from J, leaving 16 bases between them. The CDR3 loop is CASSSGGGRINIQYF. The CDR3 nucleotides are TGCGCCAGCAGCTCAGGAGGGGGACGGATAAACATTCAGTACTTC.

A note on this clonotype: One end of the junction varies from germline; a read error may be responsible. The V call is TRBV3-1, the J call TRBJ2-4; 10 bases agree with TRBD2. This CDR3 comprises 15 residues. CDR1 and CDR2 from the germline V gene are LGHDT and YNNKEL (reference sequence). Here the CDR3 DNA reads TGTGCCTGCAGCCTTGCAGCGGGGGGGCGAGACATTCAGTACTTC. Amino acids: CACSLAAGGRDIQYF.

The CDR3 DNA reads TGTGCCAGCAGTGAAGCCGGGCCGAACACCGGGGAGCTGTTTTTT. As protein: CASSEAGPNTGELFF. The rearrangement joins TRBV2 to TRBJ2-2, with D unresolved. This CDR3 region has 15 residues. CDR1 SNHLY and CDR2 FYNNEI come from the germline V gene. V gave up 0 bases and J gave up 0 bases, with 5 bases separating them.

The rearrangement links TRBV7-8 to TRBJ2-2; TRBD1 aligns across 11 bases. This CDR3 is built from 19 residues. The V segment lost 6 bases and the J segment 4 bases; nucleotides outside the gene matches: 16. Per germline, CDR1 SGHVS and CDR2 FQNEAQ. The CDR3 DNA reads as TGTGCCAGCAGTCCCGCCCGGGACAGGGGGTTTCTGGGCACCGGGGAGCTGTTTTTT. Residues: CASSPARDRGFLGTGELFF.

About this clonotype: This may be a read error: a much more frequent sequence differs by one nucleotide. This chain connects TRBV28 to TRBJ2-7; the match to TRBD2 covers 9 bases. Germline V lookup: CDR1 MDHEN, CDR2 SYDVKM. The CDR3 is 15 residues long. This CDR3 reads CASSLIAGERNELYF. The CDR3 DNA reads as TGTGCCAGCAGTTTAATAGCGGGAGAGAGGAACGAGCTGTACTTC.

This chain uses TRBV29-1 with TRBJ1-5; D might be TRBD1 (6 bases). CDR3 size: 13 residues. V was trimmed by 4 bases and J by 7 bases, leaving 14 bases between them. Per germline, CDR1 SQVTM and CDR2 ANQGSEA. The CDR3: CSVGGGWDQPQHF. CDR3 nucleotide sequence: TGCAGCGTTGGAGGGGGTTGGGACCAGCCCCAGCATTTT.

The rearrangement links TRBV12-3 or TRBV12-4 to TRBJ1-4, with D perhaps TRBD1 (5 bases). The CDR3 loop spans 15 amino acids. Trimming took off 6 bases at V and 6 bases at J, with 17 bases between the two ends. The CDR3 DNA is TGTGCCAGCAGACGGGACCGAACGCGGGATGAAAAACTGTTTTTT. Translation gives CASRRDRTRDEKLFF.

Regarding this clonotype: This could be a read error, since a much larger clone is one nucleotide away. The chain carries TRBV25-1 and TRBJ2-1; a weak D match, TRBD1 (5 bases). This CDR3 is built from 15 residues. Germline V gene lookup returns CDR1 MGHDK and CDR2 SYGVNS. The V gene lost 5 bases and the J gene lost 6 bases, with 17 bases spanning the gap. The DNA of the CDR3 is TGTGCCAGCAGTCAATCTTGGTCCAGGGCCAATGAGCAGTTCTTC. This gives the protein CASSQSWSRANEQFF.

This chain uses TRBV12-3 or TRBV12-4 with TRBJ1-2; possibly TRBD1 for D (5 bases). V lost 6 bases to trimming and J lost 2 bases, with 13 bases between them. This CDR3 has 14 amino acids. The CDR3 DNA reads TGTGCCAGCAGGATCAAGGGACGGAACTATGGCTACACCTTC. Amino acids: CASRIKGRNYGYTF.

This clonotype was seen only a few times. This sequence joins TRBV21-1 and TRBJ2-7; TRBD1, the table's D call, lacks a check against the DNA. TRBV21-1 is tagged as a pseudogene. This CDR3 is 15 amino acids long. The CDR3 DNA follows: TGTGCCAGCAGGCTAAGAGATACAGGGGGGGACGAGCAGTACTTC. Translating gives CASRLRDTGGDEQYF.